Listed below are T cell receptor beta chains from one sample, sequenced in a study of T cell repertoires in cytomegalovirus infection. The antigens for these receptors are not known. A single record per CDR3 protein comes from TCRdb applying MiXCR to the reads. This repertoire shows around 99,000 distinct CDR3 sequences, 25% to 35% found once; its top ten account for about 81%. This sample comprised CD8+ T cells from cultured PBMCs, obtained from culture after CMV antigen stimulation. The receptors were sampled from a human donor in good health (CMV status not recorded). Some clones in this sample may be carry-over from other donors' samples. The CDR3 runs from the conserved cysteine through the conserved F or W. D genes are given only for firm matches. Expanded clones are given a class, and other clones once, few, many or no size at all.

clone_size: NA; v_call: TRBV7-3; j_call: TRBJ1-2; d_call: TRBD1; cdr3_aa: CASSRGQGNYGYTF; cdr3_nt: TGTGCCAGCAGTCGCGGACAGGGAAACTATGGCTACACCTTC
clone_size: many; v_call: TRBV7-9; j_call: TRBJ2-7; d_call: NA; cdr3_aa: CASSLDPSYEQYF; cdr3_nt: TGTGCCAGCAGCTTAGACCCTAGCTACGAGCAGTACTTC
clone_size: NA; v_call: TRBV12-3/TRBV12-4; j_call: TRBJ1-1; d_call: NA; cdr3_aa: CASSLKGLGDTEAFF; cdr3_nt: TGTGCCAGCAGTTTGAAGGGGTTAGGGGACACTGAAGCTTTCTTT
clone_size: NA; v_call: TRBV14; j_call: TRBJ2-1; d_call: TRBD1; cdr3_aa: CASSQLIGDRAFYNEQFF; cdr3_nt: TGTGCCAGCAGCCAACTCATCGGGGACAGGGCTTTCTACAATGAGCAGTTCTTC
clone_size: NA; v_call: TRBV5-1; j_call: TRBJ1-1; d_call: TRBD1; cdr3_aa: CASSPLNSGGNTEAFF; cdr3_nt: TGCGCCAGCAGCCCCCTAAATTCAGGGGGCAACACTGAAGCTTTCTTT
clone_size: many; v_call: TRBV11-2; j_call: TRBJ2-1; d_call: TRBD2; cdr3_aa: CASSPGTSFYNEQFF; cdr3_nt: TGTGCCAGCAGCCCGGGGACTAGCTTCTACAATGAGCAGTTCTTC
clone_size: many; v_call: TRBV7-9; j_call: TRBJ2-6; d_call: NA; cdr3_aa: CASSDTVVPGSGANVLTF; cdr3_nt: TGTGCCAGCAGCGACACAGTCGTCCCTGGTTCTGGGGCCAACGTCCTGACTTTC
clone_size: few; v_call: TRBV7-2; j_call: TRBJ1-1; d_call: NA; cdr3_aa: CASSRPTMNTEAFF; cdr3_nt: TGTGCCAGCAGTCGACCGACCATGAACACTGAAGCTTTCTTT
clone_size: NA; v_call: TRBV4-1; j_call: TRBJ1-2; d_call: NA; cdr3_aa: CASSPRDRSDGYTF; cdr3_nt: TGCGCCAGCAGCCCAAGGGACCGTTCCGATGGCTACACCTTC
clone_size: NA; v_call: TRBV2; j_call: TRBJ1-2; d_call: TRBD1; cdr3_aa: CASSDLRTGLFGYTF; cdr3_nt: TGTGCCAGCAGTGATTTGCGGACAGGGTTGTTTGGCTACACCTTC
clone_size: NA; v_call: TRBV7-6; j_call: TRBJ2-1; d_call: NA; cdr3_aa: CASSLDAGTVDEQFF; cdr3_nt: TGTGCCAGCAGCTTAGATGCGGGGACGGTGGATGAGCAGTTCTTC
clone_size: NA; v_call: TRBV12-3/TRBV12-4; j_call: TRBJ1-5; d_call: TRBD1; cdr3_aa: CASSFRGQGYQPQHF; cdr3_nt: TGTGCCAGCAGTTTTAGGGGACAGGGTTATCAGCCCCAGCATTTT
clone_size: NA; v_call: TRBV4-1; j_call: TRBJ2-2; d_call: TRBD2; cdr3_aa: CASSQEIAGRGGELFF; cdr3_nt: TGCGCCAGCAGCCAAGAGATAGCGGGGAGGGGCGGGGAGCTGTTTTTT
clone_size: NA; v_call: TRBV24-1; j_call: TRBJ2-1; d_call: TRBD2; cdr3_aa: CATSDWASGRGEQFF; cdr3_nt: TGTGCCACCAGTGATTGGGCTAGCGGTCGGGGTGAGCAGTTCTTC
clone_size: medium-sized; v_call: TRBV7-2; j_call: TRBJ2-3; d_call: NA; cdr3_aa: CASTPQSTDTQYF; cdr3_nt: TGTGCCAGCACCCCTCAAAGCACAGATACGCAGTATTTT
clone_size: NA; v_call: TRBV7-9; j_call: TRBJ1-2; d_call: TRBD1; cdr3_aa: CASTSRDRDYYVSGYTF; cdr3_nt: TGTGCCAGCACCTCCCGGGACAGGGATTACTATGTGAGCGGCTACACCTTC
clone_size: NA; v_call: TRBV7-6; j_call: TRBJ2-2; d_call: TRBD2; cdr3_aa: CASSPYGSGGRTGELFF; cdr3_nt: TGTGCCAGCAGCCCATACGGGAGCGGGGGCCGCACCGGGGAGCTGTTTTTT
clone_size: NA; v_call: TRBV5-1; j_call: TRBJ1-2; d_call: NA; cdr3_aa: CASSLDGIDGYTF; cdr3_nt: TGCGCCAGCAGCTTAGATGGGATTGATGGCTACACCTTC
clone_size: few; v_call: TRBV28; j_call: TRBJ2-3; d_call: NA; cdr3_aa: CASSTPGQGYLDTQYF; cdr3_nt: TGTGCCAGCTCAACGCCGGGACAAGGGTATTTGGATACGCAGTATTTT
clone_size: few; v_call: TRBV11-2; j_call: TRBJ2-1; d_call: NA; cdr3_aa: CASSWYQGHNEQFF; cdr3_nt: TGTGCCAGCAGCTGGTACCAAGGGCACAATGAGCAGTTCTTC
clone_size: many; v_call: TRBV6-1; j_call: TRBJ2-3; d_call: TRBD1; cdr3_aa: CASSTTGGTSTDTQYF; cdr3_nt: TGTGCCAGCAGCACGACAGGGGGCACGAGCACAGATACGCAGTATTTT
clone_size: once; v_call: TRBV28; j_call: TRBJ2-1; d_call: NA; cdr3_aa: CASSLMAGEANEQFF; cdr3_nt: TGTGCCAGCAGTTTAATGGCAGGGGAAGCCAATGAGCAGTTCTTC
clone_size: NA; v_call: TRBV20-1; j_call: TRBJ1-6; d_call: NA; cdr3_aa: CSARDPSTNSPLHF; cdr3_nt: TGCAGTGCTAGAGATCCCTCGACTAATTCACCCCTCCACTTT
clone_size: NA; v_call: TRBV20-1; j_call: TRBJ2-7; d_call: NA; cdr3_aa: CSARNAPDQQYF; cdr3_nt: TGCAGTGCTAGAAATGCCCCCGATCAGCAGTACTTC
clone_size: many; v_call: TRBV7-6; j_call: TRBJ2-2; d_call: NA; cdr3_aa: CASSFRDGLGTGELFF; cdr3_nt: TGTGCCAGCAGCTTTAGAGATGGCCTTGGCACCGGGGAGCTGTTTTTT
clone_size: NA; v_call: TRBV20-1; j_call: TRBJ2-1; d_call: TRBD2; cdr3_aa: CSVTASGNEQFF; cdr3_nt: TGCAGTGTTACGGCTAGCGGCAATGAGCAGTTCTTC
clone_size: NA; v_call: TRBV20-1; j_call: TRBJ1-2; d_call: NA; cdr3_aa: CSARRGSYGYTF; cdr3_nt: TGCAGTGCTAGGCGGGGTAGCTATGGCTACACCTTC
clone_size: NA; v_call: TRBV7-8; j_call: TRBJ2-2; d_call: NA; cdr3_aa: CASSLVHNTGELFF; cdr3_nt: TGTGCCAGCAGCTTAGTGCACAACACCGGGGAGCTGTTTTTT
clone_size: NA; v_call: TRBV12-3/TRBV12-4; j_call: TRBJ1-6; d_call: NA; cdr3_aa: CASSLLGITSPLHF; cdr3_nt: TGTGCCAGCAGTTTATTGGGTATCACTTCACCCCTCCACTTT
clone_size: few; v_call: TRBV7-3; j_call: TRBJ2-1; d_call: TRBD2; cdr3_aa: CASSPYPSGGARNEQFF; cdr3_nt: TGTGCCAGCAGCCCATACCCTAGCGGGGGGGCCCGGAATGAGCAGTTCTTC
clone_size: NA; v_call: TRBV28; j_call: TRBJ2-3; d_call: NA; cdr3_aa: CASSLDAAADTQYF; cdr3_nt: TGTGCCAGCAGTTTAGACGCAGCGGCAGATACGCAGTATTTT
clone_size: many; v_call: TRBV19; j_call: TRBJ1-1; d_call: NA; cdr3_aa: CASKGEMNTEAFF; cdr3_nt: TGTGCCAGTAAGGGAGAAATGAACACTGAAGCTTTCTTT
clone_size: NA; v_call: TRBV6-2/TRBV6-3; j_call: TRBJ2-5; d_call: NA; cdr3_aa: CASSIIPQRTLGKTQYF; cdr3_nt: TGTGCCAGCAGTATCATACCCCAGAGGACCCTGGGCAAGACCCAGTACTTC
clone_size: few; v_call: TRBV28; j_call: TRBJ2-5; d_call: TRBD2; cdr3_aa: CASSSGLAGEETQYF; cdr3_nt: TGTGCCAGCAGTTCCGGTCTAGCGGGGGAAGAGACCCAGTACTTC
clone_size: many; v_call: TRBV6-5; j_call: TRBJ2-1; d_call: NA; cdr3_aa: CASVGRTNEQFF; cdr3_nt: TGTGCCAGCGTAGGAAGAACCAATGAGCAGTTCTTC
clone_size: few; v_call: TRBV20-1; j_call: TRBJ2-2; d_call: TRBD2; cdr3_aa: CSARVLGLAGPSGTGELFF; cdr3_nt: TGCAGTGCTAGAGTCCTAGGACTAGCGGGGCCTTCGGGGACCGGGGAGCTGTTTTTT
clone_size: NA; v_call: TRBV20-1; j_call: TRBJ2-7; d_call: NA; cdr3_aa: CSARYEGRAEQYF; cdr3_nt: TGCAGTGCTAGATACGAGGGGCGGGCCGAGCAGTACTTC
clone_size: many; v_call: TRBV4-1; j_call: TRBJ2-2; d_call: NA; cdr3_aa: CASSQVATDGELFF; cdr3_nt: TGCGCCAGCAGCCAAGTCGCAACCGACGGGGAGCTGTTTTTT
clone_size: NA; v_call: TRBV11-2; j_call: TRBJ2-3; d_call: NA; cdr3_aa: CASSLDSQVSTDTQYF; cdr3_nt: TGTGCCAGCAGCTTAGATTCTCAGGTTAGCACAGATACGCAGTATTTT
clone_size: few; v_call: TRBV6-2/TRBV6-3; j_call: TRBJ2-2; d_call: NA; cdr3_aa: CASRQPGTLNTGELFF; cdr3_nt: TGTGCCAGCAGGCAACCCGGTACTTTGAACACCGGGGAGCTGTTTTTT
clone_size: NA; v_call: TRBV7-9; j_call: TRBJ1-4; d_call: TRBD1; cdr3_aa: CASSSPGQENEKLFF; cdr3_nt: TGTGCCAGCAGCTCCCCCGGACAGGAAAATGAAAAACTGTTTTTT
clone_size: few; v_call: TRBV20-1; j_call: TRBJ2-7; d_call: NA; cdr3_aa: CSARDEKEIYEQYF; cdr3_nt: TGCAGTGCTAGAGACGAAAAAGAGATCTACGAGCAGTACTTC
clone_size: many; v_call: TRBV7-6; j_call: TRBJ2-7; d_call: NA; cdr3_aa: CASSWGDGYEQYF; cdr3_nt: TGTGCCAGCAGCTGGGGCGACGGCTACGAGCAGTACTTC
clone_size: few; v_call: TRBV2; j_call: TRBJ1-2; d_call: TRBD1; cdr3_aa: CASRNRGIYYGYTF; cdr3_nt: TGTGCCAGCAGAAACAGGGGGATTTACTATGGCTACACCTTC
clone_size: many; v_call: TRBV7-6; j_call: TRBJ2-7; d_call: TRBD1; cdr3_aa: CASSDGQGLYEQYF; cdr3_nt: TGTGCCAGCAGCGACGGACAGGGGCTCTACGAGCAGTACTTC
clone_size: NA; v_call: TRBV19; j_call: TRBJ2-1; d_call: TRBD2; cdr3_aa: CASSPSGGHNEQFF; cdr3_nt: TGTGCCAGTAGCCCTAGCGGGGGACACAATGAGCAGTTCTTC
clone_size: few; v_call: TRBV12-3/TRBV12-4; j_call: TRBJ1-2; d_call: NA; cdr3_aa: CASSFLWGGRYGYTF; cdr3_nt: TGTGCCAGCAGTTTTCTCTGGGGCGGTCGGTATGGCTACACCTTC